The T cell receptor (beta chain) described here comes from a study of OX40 agonist ivuxolimab in advanced cancers. TCRdb keeps only in-frame clones here, not all; method: immunoSEQ multiplex PCR. The repertoire holds 15,000 to 20,000 clones, with approximately 80% as singletons. The source is an adult with an advanced solid tumor such as melanoma, head and neck, liver or kidney cancer. The material sequenced was CD4+ or CD8+ T cells sorted from blood, taken in a trial of the OX40 agonist ivuxolimab.

CDR3 DNA sequence: TGTGCCAGCAGCCAAGATCCCGGGACTAGGCTACAGCAGTACTTC. Protein sequence: CASSQDPGTRLQQYF. This chain connects TRBV14 to TRBJ2-7; 8 bases line up with TRBD2. The germline V gene has CDR1 SGHDN and CDR2 FVKESK. CDR3 length: 15 amino acids. Trimming removed 0 bases from V and 8 bases from J; junction bases left unmatched: 9.